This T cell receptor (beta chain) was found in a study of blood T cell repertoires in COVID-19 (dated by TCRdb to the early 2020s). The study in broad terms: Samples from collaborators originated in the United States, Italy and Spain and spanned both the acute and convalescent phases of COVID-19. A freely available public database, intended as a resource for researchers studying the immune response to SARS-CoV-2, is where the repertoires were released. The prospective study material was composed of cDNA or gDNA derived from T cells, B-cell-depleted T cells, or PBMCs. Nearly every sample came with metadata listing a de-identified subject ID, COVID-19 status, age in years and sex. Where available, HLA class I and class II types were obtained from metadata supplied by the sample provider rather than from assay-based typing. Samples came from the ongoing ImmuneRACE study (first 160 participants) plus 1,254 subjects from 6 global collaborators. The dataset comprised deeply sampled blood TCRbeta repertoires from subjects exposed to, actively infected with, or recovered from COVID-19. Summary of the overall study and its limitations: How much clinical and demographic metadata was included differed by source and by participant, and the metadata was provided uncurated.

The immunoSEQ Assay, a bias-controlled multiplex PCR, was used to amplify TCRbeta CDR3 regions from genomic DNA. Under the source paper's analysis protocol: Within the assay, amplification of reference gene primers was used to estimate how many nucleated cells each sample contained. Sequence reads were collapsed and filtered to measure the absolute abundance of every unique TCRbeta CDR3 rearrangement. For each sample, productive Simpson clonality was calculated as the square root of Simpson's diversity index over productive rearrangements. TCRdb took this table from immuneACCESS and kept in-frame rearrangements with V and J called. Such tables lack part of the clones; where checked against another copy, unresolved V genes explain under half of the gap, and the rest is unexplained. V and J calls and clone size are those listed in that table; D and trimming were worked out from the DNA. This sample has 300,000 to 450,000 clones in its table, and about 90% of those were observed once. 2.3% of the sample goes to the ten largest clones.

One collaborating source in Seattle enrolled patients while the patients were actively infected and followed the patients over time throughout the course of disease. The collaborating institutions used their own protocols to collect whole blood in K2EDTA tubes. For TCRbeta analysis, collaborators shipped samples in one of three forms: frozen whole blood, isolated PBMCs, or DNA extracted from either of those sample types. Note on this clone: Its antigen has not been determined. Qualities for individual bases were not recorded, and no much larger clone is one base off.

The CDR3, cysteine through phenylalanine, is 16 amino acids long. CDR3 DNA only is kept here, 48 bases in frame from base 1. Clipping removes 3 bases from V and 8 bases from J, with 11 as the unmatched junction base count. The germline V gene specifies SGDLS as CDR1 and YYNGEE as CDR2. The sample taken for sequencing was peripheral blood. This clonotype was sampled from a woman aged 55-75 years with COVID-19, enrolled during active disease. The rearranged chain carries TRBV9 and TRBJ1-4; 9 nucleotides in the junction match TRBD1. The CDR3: CASSGLRQGEVEKLFF. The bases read TGTGCCAGCAGCGGACTTCGACAGGGGGAGGTAGAAAAACTGTTTTTT.